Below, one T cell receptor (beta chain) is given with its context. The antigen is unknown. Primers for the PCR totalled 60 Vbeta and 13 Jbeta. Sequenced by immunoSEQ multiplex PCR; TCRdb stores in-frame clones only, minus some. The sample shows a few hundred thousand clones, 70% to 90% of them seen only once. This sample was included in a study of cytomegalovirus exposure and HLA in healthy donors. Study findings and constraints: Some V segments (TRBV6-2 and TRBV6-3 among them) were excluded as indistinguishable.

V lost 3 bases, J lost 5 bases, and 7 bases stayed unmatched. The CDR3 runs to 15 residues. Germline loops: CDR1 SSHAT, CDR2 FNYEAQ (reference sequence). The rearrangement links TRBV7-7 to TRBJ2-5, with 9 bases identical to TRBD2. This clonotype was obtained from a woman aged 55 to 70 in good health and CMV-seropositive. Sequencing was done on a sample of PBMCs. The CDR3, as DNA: TGTGCCAGCAGCTTGGGCGGGGGGGGAGCGGAGACCCAGTACTTC. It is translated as CASSLGGGGAETQYF.